Presented here are 18 T cell receptor beta chains from one specimen sequenced in a study of T-cell reconstitution after alpha-beta-depleted transplantation in children. The authors prepared the TCRbeta library with unique molecular identifiers. Via MiXCR, TCRdb re-called the PCR reads, giving one row per CDR3 protein. The sample consists of over 300,000 distinct CDR3 sequences, about 9.4% of them appearing once. Sequenced here: PBMCs from the stem cell graft donor, sampled from the stem cell graft. These receptors came from a human donor who donated a stem cell graft to a child with acute lymphoblastic leukemia.

This chain links TRBV20-1 with TRBJ2-3; 8 positions agree with TRBD1. Germline V gives CDR1 DFQATT, CDR2 SNEGSKA (reference sequence). V lost 2 bases and J lost 6; bases outside the gene matches: 13. The length of the CDR3 is 16 residues. The CDR3 DNA sequence: TGCAGTGCTAGATCTCTGGGACAGGAGGATTGGGATACGCAGTATTTT. Translation: CSARSLGQEDWDTQYF.

The rearrangement uses TRBV5-5 and TRBJ2-7, with 12 nucleotides matching TRBD1. Germline V gives CDR1 SGHKS, CDR2 YYEKEE (reference sequence). V trimming: 4 bases; J trimming: 5 bases; junction bases outside the gene matches: 10. The CDR3 loop spans 16 amino acids. The CDR3 DNA is TGTGCCAGCAGCGCACCGGGACAGGGGGCTTTCCACGAGCAGTACTTC. Translating it yields CASSAPGQGAFHEQYF.

In its sample, this clonotype was seen a few times. The chain is built from TRBV11-3 and TRBJ2-1, with TRBD2 identical over 8 bases. The CDR3 has 16 residues. V gave up 3 bases and J gave up 8 bases; unmatched junction bases: 12. The germline V gene encodes CDR1 SGHNT and CDR2 YENEEA. The CDR3 loop reads CASSFRAGANLDEQFF. The CDR3 DNA is TGTGCCAGCAGCTTCCGAGCGGGAGCGAACCTCGATGAGCAGTTCTTC.

This clonotype was seen ten or more times. This chain connects TRBV4-1 to TRBJ2-1; D is possibly TRBD2 (5 bases). Trimming left V 3 bases short and J 7 bases short, with 10 bases between. Germline V gene sequence: CDR1 MGHRA, CDR2 YSYEKL. This CDR3 contains 13 residues. The CDR3 DNA reads as TGCGCCAGCAGCCACAGGAGAGGGAATGAGCAGTTCTTC. This codes for CASSHRRGNEQFF.

The J gene is TRBJ1-5, the V gene TRBV28; no clear D. Trimming pared 4 bases from V and 0 bases from J, leaving 7 bases between. The CDR3 consists of 14 residues. Germline V CDR1 and CDR2: MDHEN, SYDVKM. The CDR3 DNA reads TGTGCCAGCAGTTCCTGGGATAGCAATCAGCCCCAGCATTTT. Its translation is CASSSWDSNQPQHF.

This clonotype came up a few times. The genes are TRBV15 and TRBJ2-5; TRBD2 matches at 12 bases. From germline, CDR1 is LNHNV and CDR2 YYDKDF (reference sequence). V gave up 5 bases and J gave up 2 bases; unmatched junction bases: 6. CDR3 length equals 16 residues. As DNA, the CDR3 is TGTGCCACCAGCTTCGGACTAGCGGGATCTCAAGAGACCCAGTACTTC. Translating it yields CATSFGLAGSQETQYF.

This clonotype was recorded many times. The chain employs TRBV20-1 and TRBJ2-1; the D gene could be TRBD1 or TRBD2 (5 bases each). This CDR3 has 9 residues. The V end was cut by 6 bases, the J end by 12 bases, with 9 bases between. Looked up from germline, CDR1 is DFQATT and CDR2 is SNEGSKA (reference sequence). The CDR3 nucleotides are TGCAGTGCCGGGACGCTGCAGTTCTTC. It is translated as CSAGTLQFF.

This clonotype turned up a few times. The rearrangement links TRBV5-6 to TRBJ2-4; possibly TRBD2 for D (7 bases). There are 13 residues in the CDR3. The V and J ends lost 4 bases and 9 bases respectively, with 14 bases between them. Germline V gene lookup returns CDR1 SGHDT and CDR2 YYEEEE. The CDR3, as DNA: TGTGCCAGCAGCGGGGAGAGGGGGGGCATTCAGTACTTC. Amino acids: CASSGERGGIQYF. Drawing the rest from reference TRBV5-6 and TRBJ2-4, the complete variable domain is DAGVTQSPTHLIKTRGQQVTLRCSPKSGHDTVSWYQQALGQGPQFIFQYYEEEERQRGNFPDRFSGHQFPNYSSELNVNALLLGDSALYLCASSGERGGIQYFGAGTRLSVL.

In its sample, this clonotype was seen a few times. V gene TRBV4-2 combines with J gene TRBJ2-3; D remains unclear. CDR3 length: 14 amino acids. V dropped 3 bases and J dropped 1 base, with 8 bases sitting between them. Germline V gene sequence: CDR1 LGHNA, CDR2 YNFKEQ. The CDR3 spells CASSQPTGTDTQYF. In DNA, the CDR3 is TGTGCCAGCAGCCAGCCAACCGGCACAGATACGCAGTATTTT.

Only a few counts were recorded for this clonotype. The rearrangement joins TRBV25-1 to TRBJ2-3, with TRBD2 matching 9 bases. Germline V gives CDR1 MGHDK, CDR2 SYGVNS. The CDR3 has 13 amino acids. V shed 7 bases and J 5 bases; nucleotides not matched to a gene: 4. The CDR3 DNA reads TGTGCCAGCATAGCGGGAGTGGGAGATACGCAGTATTTT. Amino acid sequence: CASIAGVGDTQYF.

V is TRBV24-1 and J is TRBJ2-3; the match to TRBD2 covers 8 bases. The V gene end was trimmed by 3 bases and the J gene end by 5 bases; junction bases not matched to a gene: 9. This CDR3 contains 16 residues. CDR1 KGHDR and CDR2 SFDVKD come from the germline V gene. The chain's CDR3 is CATSDHALGGEDTQYF. CDR3 nucleotides: TGTGCCACCAGTGATCATGCCCTCGGGGGGGAAGATACGCAGTATTTT.

This clonotype has only a few counts. The rearrangement joins TRBV19 to TRBJ2-2; D might be TRBD2 (5 bases). This CDR3 region has 13 residues. Germline CDR1 is LNHDA and CDR2 is SQIVND (reference sequence). The ends were cut back, 5 bases at V and 4 bases at J, with 8 bases in the middle. In nucleotides, the CDR3 is TGTGCCAGTAGTCCGACTACCACCGGGGAGCTGTTTTTT. Translating gives CASSPTTTGELFF.

This clonotype showed up just a few times. This chain connects TRBV29-1 to TRBJ2-5, with TRBD1 matching over 8 bases. The CDR3 contains 12 residues. CDR1 is SQVTM and CDR2 is ANQGSEA in the germline V gene. Unmatched junction bases numbered 1, after V lost 0 bases and J lost 7 bases. The CDR3 loop is CSVEDDRGTQYF. In DNA, the CDR3 is TGCAGCGTTGAAGACGACAGGGGGACCCAGTACTTC.

This clonotype came up a few times. This chain joins TRBV20-1 and TRBJ2-7, with TRBD1 identical over 9 bases. The CDR3 has 13 residues. Germline V lookup: CDR1 DFQATT, CDR2 SNEGSKA (reference sequence). The ends lost 4 bases at V and 5 bases at J; junction bases unmatched: 6. CDR3 amino acids: CSAKDRGYHEQYF. Written as DNA, the CDR3 is TGCAGTGCTAAGGACAGGGGTTACCACGAGCAGTACTTC.

A few counts support this clonotype. The chain uses TRBV6-2 or TRBV6-3 and TRBJ2-7, with D possibly matching TRBD2 (5 bases). The CDR3 extends over 17 amino acids. CDR1 is MNHEY and CDR2 is SVGEGT in the germline V gene. Trimming pared 6 bases from V and 0 bases from J, leaving 21 bases between. Written as DNA, the CDR3 is TGTGCCAGCAGCAGCTGGCGAGAGAGAGGGAGCTCCTACGAGCAGTACTTC. Its protein product is CASSSWRERGSSYEQYF.

Many counts were recorded for this clonotype. V usage is TRBV7-2 and J usage is TRBJ2-7, with TRBD1 matching over 9 bases. Germline CDR1 reads SGHTA; CDR2 reads FQGNSA. This CDR3 is 17 amino acids long. V shed 1 base, J shed 3 bases, and the junction held 10 bases outside the gene matches. CDR3 in amino acids: CASSLVILRQGVYEQYF. The DNA for the CDR3 is TGTGCCAGCAGCTTAGTCATTTTGAGACAGGGGGTCTACGAGCAGTACTTC.

The chain couples TRBV30 to TRBJ2-7; a possible D gene is TRBD1 (6 bases). Between the trimmed V and J ends, which lost 1 base and 0 bases, there was a span of 13 bases. Germline-derived CDR1 and CDR2 are GTSNPN and SVGIG (reference sequence). The CDR3 spans 15 residues. In DNA form, the CDR3 reads TGTGCCTGGAGTGGTCAGGGGTCCTCCTCCTACGAGCAGTACTTC. This translates into CAWSGQGSSSYEQYF.

The chain joins TRBV27 to TRBJ1-2; TRBD1 is a possible D gene (6 bases). This CDR3 has 14 amino acids. Trimming pared 5 bases from V and 4 bases from J, leaving 14 bases between. Germline CDR1 reads MNHEY; CDR2 reads SMNVEV (reference sequence). The CDR3 region has the DNA TGTGCCAGCAGTGGGGGGGCAGGGTTCTATGGCTACACCTTC. Translation: CASSGGAGFYGYTF.